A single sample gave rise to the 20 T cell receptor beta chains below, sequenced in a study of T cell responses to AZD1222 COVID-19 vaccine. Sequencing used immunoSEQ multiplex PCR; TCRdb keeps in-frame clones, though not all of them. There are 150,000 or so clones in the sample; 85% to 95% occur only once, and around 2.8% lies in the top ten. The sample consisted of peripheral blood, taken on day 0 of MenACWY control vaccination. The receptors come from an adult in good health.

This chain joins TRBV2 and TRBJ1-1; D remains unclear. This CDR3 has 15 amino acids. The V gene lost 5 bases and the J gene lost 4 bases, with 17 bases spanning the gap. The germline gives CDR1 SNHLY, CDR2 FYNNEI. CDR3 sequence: CASSLLGLVATEAFF. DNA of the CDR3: TGTGCCAGCAGTCTCCTTGGTCTAGTGGCCACTGAAGCTTTCTTT.

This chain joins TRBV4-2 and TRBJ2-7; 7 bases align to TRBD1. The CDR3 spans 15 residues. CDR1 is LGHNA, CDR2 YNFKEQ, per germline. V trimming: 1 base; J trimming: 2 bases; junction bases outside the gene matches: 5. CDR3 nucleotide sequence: TGTGCCAGCAGCCAAGTGACGGGACAGACCTACGAGCAGTACTTC. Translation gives CASSQVTGQTYEQYF.

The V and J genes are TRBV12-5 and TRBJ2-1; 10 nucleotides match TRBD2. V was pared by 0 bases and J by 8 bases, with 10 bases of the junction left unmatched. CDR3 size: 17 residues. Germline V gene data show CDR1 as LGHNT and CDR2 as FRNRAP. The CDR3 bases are TGTGCTAGTGGTTTGGTATCCGCTAGCGGGAGTCTAGATGAGCAGTTCTTC. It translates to CASGLVSASGSLDEQFF. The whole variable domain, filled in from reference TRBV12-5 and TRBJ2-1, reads DARVTQTPRHKVTEMGQEVTMRCQPILGHNTVFWYRQTMMQGLELLAYFRNRAPLDDSGMPKDRFSAEMPDATLATLKIQPSEPRDSAVYFCASGLVSASGSLDEQFFGPGTRLTVL.

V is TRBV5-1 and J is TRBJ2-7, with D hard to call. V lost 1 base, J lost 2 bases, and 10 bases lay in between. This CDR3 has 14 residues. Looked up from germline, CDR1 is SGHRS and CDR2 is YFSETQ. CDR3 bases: TGCGCCAGCAGCTTGCAATTGGGCACCTACGAGCAGTACTTC. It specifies CASSLQLGTYEQYF.

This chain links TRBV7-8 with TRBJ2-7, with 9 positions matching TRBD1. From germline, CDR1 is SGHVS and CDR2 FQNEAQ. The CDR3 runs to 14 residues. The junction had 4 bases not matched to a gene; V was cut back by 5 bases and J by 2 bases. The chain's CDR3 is CASSRGQGAYEQYF. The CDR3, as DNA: TGTGCCAGCAGCCGGGGACAGGGAGCCTACGAGCAGTACTTC.

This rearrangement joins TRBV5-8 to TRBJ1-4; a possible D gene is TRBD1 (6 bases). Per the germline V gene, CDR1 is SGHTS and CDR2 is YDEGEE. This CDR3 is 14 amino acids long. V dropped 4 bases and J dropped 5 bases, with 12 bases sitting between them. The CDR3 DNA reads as TGTGCCAGCAGCCCAGGGGATGGAAATGAAAAACTGTTTTTT. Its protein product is CASSPGDGNEKLFF.

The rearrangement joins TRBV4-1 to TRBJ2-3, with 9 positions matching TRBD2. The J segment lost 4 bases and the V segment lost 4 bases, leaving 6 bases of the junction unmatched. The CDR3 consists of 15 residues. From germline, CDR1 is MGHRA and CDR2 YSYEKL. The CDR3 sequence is CASSPFGGRADTQYF. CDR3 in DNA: TGCGCCAGCAGCCCCTTTGGCGGGAGGGCAGATACGCAGTATTTT.

The DNA of the CDR3 is TGTGCCAGCAGCGCCTCAGGGAACTATGGCTACACCTTC. Its protein is CASSASGNYGYTF. The rearrangement links TRBV7-9 to TRBJ1-2; D is possibly TRBD1 (5 bases). Trimming cost V 5 bases and J 2 bases, with 9 bases left between them. CDR3 size: 13 residues. The V gene's germline CDR1 is SEHNR and CDR2 FQNEAQ (reference sequence).

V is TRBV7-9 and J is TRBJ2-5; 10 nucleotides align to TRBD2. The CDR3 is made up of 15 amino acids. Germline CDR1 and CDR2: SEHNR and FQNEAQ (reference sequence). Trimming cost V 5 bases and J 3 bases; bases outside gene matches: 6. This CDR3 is CASSLKTSGKETQYF. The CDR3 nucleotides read TGTGCCAGCAGCCTAAAAACTAGCGGGAAAGAGACCCAGTACTTC. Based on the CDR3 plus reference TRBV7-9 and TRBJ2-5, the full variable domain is DTGVSQNPRHKITKRGQNVTFRCDPISEHNRLYWYRQTLGQGPEFLTYFQNEAQLEKSRLLSDRFSAERPKGSFSTLEIQRTEQGDSAMYLCASSLKTSGKETQYFGPGTRLLVL.

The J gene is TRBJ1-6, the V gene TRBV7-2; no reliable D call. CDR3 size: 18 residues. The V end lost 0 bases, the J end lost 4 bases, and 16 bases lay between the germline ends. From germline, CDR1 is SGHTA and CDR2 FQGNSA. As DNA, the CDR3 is TGTGCCAGCAGCTTAGCGGAACTGGGCCTTACATATAATTCACCCCTCCACTTT. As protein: CASSLAELGLTYNSPLHF.

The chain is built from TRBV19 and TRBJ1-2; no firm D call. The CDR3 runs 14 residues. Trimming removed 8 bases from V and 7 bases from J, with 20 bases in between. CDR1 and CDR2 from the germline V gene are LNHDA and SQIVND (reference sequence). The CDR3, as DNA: TGTGCCAGTCAGCCTTTGCGTGAGGAGTTTGGCTACACCTTC. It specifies CASQPLREEFGYTF.

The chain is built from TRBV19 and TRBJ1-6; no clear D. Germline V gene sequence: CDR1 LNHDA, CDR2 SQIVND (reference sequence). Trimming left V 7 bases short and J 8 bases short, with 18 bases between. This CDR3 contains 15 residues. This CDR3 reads CASTGTGLLDSPLHF. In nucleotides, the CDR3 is TGTGCCAGTACTGGAACGGGCCTTCTAGATTCACCCCTCCACTTT.

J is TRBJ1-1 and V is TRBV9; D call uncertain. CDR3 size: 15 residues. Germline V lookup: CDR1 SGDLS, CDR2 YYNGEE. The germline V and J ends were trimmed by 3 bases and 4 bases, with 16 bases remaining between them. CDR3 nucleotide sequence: TGTGCCAGCAGCGCCAACGGTCACCGGGGCACTGAAGCTTTCTTT. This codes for CASSANGHRGTEAFF.

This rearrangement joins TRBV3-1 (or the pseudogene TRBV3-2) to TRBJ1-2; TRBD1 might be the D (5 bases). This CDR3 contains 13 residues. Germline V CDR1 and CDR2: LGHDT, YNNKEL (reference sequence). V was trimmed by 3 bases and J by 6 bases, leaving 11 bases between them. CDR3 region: CASSQNAGDGYTF. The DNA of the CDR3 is TGTGCCAGCAGCCAGAATGCGGGGGATGGCTACACCTTC.

CDR3 DNA sequence: TGTGCCAGCAGTGAAGTGGGGACAGGTTATGGCTACACCTTC. Residues: CASSEVGTGYGYTF. The chain links TRBV6-1 to TRBJ1-2, with 8 bases matching TRBD1. The V gene's germline CDR1 is MNHNS and CDR2 SASEGT. With 1 base clipped from V and 5 bases from J, the junction kept 3 bases outside the gene matches. This CDR3 contains 14 residues.

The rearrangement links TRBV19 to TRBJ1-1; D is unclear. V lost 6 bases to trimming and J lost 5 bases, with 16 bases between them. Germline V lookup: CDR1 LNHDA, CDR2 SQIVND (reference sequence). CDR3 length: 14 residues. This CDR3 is CASSRTARSTEAFF. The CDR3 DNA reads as TGTGCCAGTAGCCGCACAGCGCGGAGTACTGAAGCTTTCTTT.

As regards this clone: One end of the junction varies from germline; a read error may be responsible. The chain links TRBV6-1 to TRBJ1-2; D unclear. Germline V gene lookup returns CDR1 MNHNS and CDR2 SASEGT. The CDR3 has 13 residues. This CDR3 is CASREDANYGYTF. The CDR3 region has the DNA TGTGCCAGCAGGGAAGACGCTAACTATGGCTACACCTTC.

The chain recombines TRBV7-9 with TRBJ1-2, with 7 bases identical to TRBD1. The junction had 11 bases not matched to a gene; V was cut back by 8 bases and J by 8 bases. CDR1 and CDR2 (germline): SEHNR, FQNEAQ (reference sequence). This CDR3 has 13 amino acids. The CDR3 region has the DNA TGTGCCAGCCAACCGACAGGGCCGGGAGGCTACACCTTC. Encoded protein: CASQPTGPGGYTF.

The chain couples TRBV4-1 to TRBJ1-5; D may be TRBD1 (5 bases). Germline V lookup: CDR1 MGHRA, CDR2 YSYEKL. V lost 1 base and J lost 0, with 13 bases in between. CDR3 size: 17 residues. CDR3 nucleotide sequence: TGCGCCAGCAGCCAAGGGGGGATGAGGTATAGCAATCAGCCCCAGCATTTT. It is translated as CASSQGGMRYSNQPQHF.

Here the CDR3 DNA reads TGTGCCAGCAGCTCCGGGACGGCCACCGGGGAGCTGTTTTTT. It yields the protein CASSSGTATGELFF. This rearrangement joins TRBV4-2 to TRBJ2-2; D could derive from TRBD1 or TRBD2 (5 bases each). Germline CDR1 and CDR2: LGHNA and YNFKEQ. V lost 5 bases and J lost 4, with 11 bases in between. The CDR3 spans 14 residues.